Below are 29 T cell receptor beta chains sequenced from a single sample in a study of cytomegalovirus exposure and HLA in healthy donors. The PCR was carried out with 60 Vbeta primers and 13 Jbeta primers. Only in-frame clones appear in the TCRdb table, and some are missing; sequencing was by immunoSEQ multiplex PCR. Of around 80,000 clones in the sample, about 73% were seen once. The sample was PBMCs. All receptors derive from a man in his forties in good health and CMV-seronegative.

The genes are TRBV5-1 and TRBJ2-1, with TRBD2 matching over 8 bases. J lost 7 bases, V lost 4 bases, and 7 bases had no gene match. Germline assignment: CDR1 SGHRS and CDR2 YFSETQ. The CDR3 has 14 amino acids. The CDR3 loop reads CASSLEGLGNEQFF. In nucleotides, the CDR3 is TGCGCCAGCAGCCTGGAGGGACTAGGTAATGAGCAGTTCTTC.

V gene TRBV25-1 combines with J gene TRBJ2-4; 10 bases match TRBD1. Germline V gene data show CDR1 as MGHDK and CDR2 as SYGVNS. The CDR3 is made up of 17 amino acids. The ends lost 1 base at V and 6 bases at J; junction bases unmatched: 9. CDR3 in amino acids: CASSESGTGALLNIQYF. CDR3 coding DNA: TGTGCCAGCAGTGAATCCGGGACAGGGGCCCTTCTAAACATTCAGTACTTC. Full variable domain (rest looked up from reference TRBV25-1 and TRBJ2-4): EADIYQTPRYLVIGTGKKITLECSQTMGHDKMYWYQQDPGMELHLIHYSYGVNSTEKGDLSSESTVSRIRTEHFPLTLESARPSHTSQYLCASSESGTGALLNIQYFGAGTRLSVL.

The J gene is TRBJ2-2, the V gene TRBV5-1; TRBD1 matches at 8 bases. The V and J ends lost 4 bases and 4 bases, in that order; junction bases with no gene match: 9. The CDR3 sequence is 16 residues long. CDR1 SGHRS and CDR2 YFSETQ come from the germline V gene. In nucleotides, the CDR3 is TGCGCCAGCAGCCCGCTTATCACAGGGGGCACCGGGGAGCTGTTTTTT. Its protein is CASSPLITGGTGELFF.

CDR3 sequence: CASRIAGAHNEQFF. CDR3 DNA sequence: TGTGCCAGCCGTATAGCGGGAGCGCACAATGAGCAGTTCTTC. This sequence joins TRBV27 and TRBJ2-1; 9 nucleotides line up with TRBD2. The CDR3 runs to 14 residues. V trimming: 8 bases; J trimming: 5 bases; junction bases outside the gene matches: 7. The germline CDR1 and CDR2 sequences are MNHEY and SMNVEV (reference sequence).

The CDR3 loop reads CASSPRTGHYGYTF. CDR3 coding DNA: TGCGCCAGCAGCCCGAGGACAGGGCACTATGGCTACACCTTC. The chain combines TRBV5-1 with TRBJ1-2; 8 positions match TRBD1. The length of the CDR3 is 14 residues. Losses at the gene ends were 4 bases for V and 3 bases for J; bases not matched to a gene: 5. CDR1 and CDR2 from the germline V gene are SGHRS and YFSETQ.

CDR3 in DNA: TGTGCCAGCTCACCACAAGCGGGAACGGGGACCGGGGAGCTGTTTTTT. Encoded protein: CASSPQAGTGTGELFF. The chain links TRBV18 to TRBJ2-2; the match to TRBD2 covers 7 bases. Losses at the gene ends were 1 base for V and 5 bases for J; bases not matched to a gene: 7. This CDR3 is built from 16 residues. The germline V gene encodes CDR1 KGHSH and CDR2 LQKENI.

The chain recombines TRBV12-5 with TRBJ2-3; 11 nucleotides align to TRBD2. Germline loops: CDR1 LGHNT, CDR2 FRNRAP. This CDR3 is built from 17 residues. V lost 6 bases to trimming and J lost 4 bases; unmatched junction nucleotides: 12. As DNA, the CDR3 is TGTGCTAGTGGCGCCGGACTAGCGGGCGGGCAGCCAGATACGCAGTATTTT. Residues: CASGAGLAGGQPDTQYF.

This chain connects TRBV14 to TRBJ2-5, with 10 nucleotides matching TRBD2. The junction had 10 bases not matched to a gene; V was cut back by 4 bases and J by 5 bases. The germline V gene encodes CDR1 SGHDN and CDR2 FVKESK. The length of the CDR3 is 16 residues. The CDR3, as DNA: TGTGCCAGCAGCCCAATCGGACTAGCGGACCGGGAGACCCAGTACTTC. It is translated as CASSPIGLADRETQYF.

The V and J genes are TRBV5-4 and TRBJ2-1; tentatively, D is TRBD2 (6 bases). CDR1 is SGHNT, CDR2 YYREEE, per germline (reference sequence). Trimming took 4 bases from V and 4 from J, leaving 15 bases between them. CDR3 length equals 15 residues. The CDR3 bases are TGTGCCAGCAGCGGGGACTTTGGGGCTTACAATGAGCAGTTCTTC. Amino acids: CASSGDFGAYNEQFF.

The V gene is TRBV28, the J gene TRBJ1-3; TRBD1 might be the D (6 bases). V was cut by 5 bases and J by 3 bases, with 17 bases left in between. Germline V gene sequence: CDR1 MDHEN, CDR2 SYDVKM. The CDR3 length is 16 residues. The CDR3 DNA sequence: TGTGCCAGCAGTCTGACAGGCAAGGAAGGTGGAAACACCATATATTTT. It yields the protein CASSLTGKEGGNTIYF.

The chain couples TRBV4-1 to TRBJ2-3, with D unclear. CDR1 and CDR2 from the germline V gene are MGHRA and YSYEKL. CDR3 length equals 11 residues. Trimming removed 1 base from V and 8 bases from J, with 4 bases in between. CDR3 region: CASSQGSTQYF. CDR3 nucleotide sequence: TGCGCCAGCAGCCAAGGGAGTACGCAGTATTTT.

The gene calls are TRBV9 and TRBJ1-3; D unresolved. CDR3 length: 12 residues. CDR1 SGDLS and CDR2 YYNGEE come from the germline V gene. Trimming took 3 bases from V and 8 from J, leaving 9 bases between them. The CDR3 is CASSGTRDTIYF. The CDR3 DNA follows: TGTGCCAGCAGCGGCACTAGGGACACCATATATTTT.

The V and J genes are TRBV25-1 and TRBJ2-3, with 16 bases lining up with TRBD2. The CDR3 has 16 amino acids. Per germline, CDR1 MGHDK and CDR2 SYGVNS. The ends lost 5 bases at V and 6 bases at J; junction bases unmatched: 5. The CDR3 here is CASSLGTSGRADTQYF. The CDR3 DNA is TGTGCCAGCAGTCTAGGGACTAGCGGGAGGGCGGATACGCAGTATTTT.

CDR3 bases: TGTGCCAGCAGTCCTTCTGGGGGCCCGGGGCGCAATCAGCCCCAGCATTTT. Protein product: CASSPSGGPGRNQPQHF. The chain recombines TRBV27 with TRBJ1-5, with TRBD1 as a possible D gene (6 bases). CDR3 length equals 17 residues. V lost 5 bases and J lost 2, with 19 bases in between. Germline CDR1 is MNHEY and CDR2 is SMNVEV (reference sequence).

V gene TRBV7-2 combines with J gene TRBJ2-1; tentative D call: TRBD1 (7 bases). Germline V gives CDR1 SGHTA, CDR2 FQGNSA. CDR3 length equals 17 residues. Between the trimmed V and J ends, which lost 2 bases and 3 bases, there was a span of 17 bases. CDR3 nucleotides: TGTGCCAGCAGCTTAACGCGGGACAGCCGAGACTACAATGAGCAGTTCTTC. Encoded protein: CASSLTRDSRDYNEQFF.

This clone was observed a few times. The chain joins TRBV20-1 to TRBJ2-1; TRBD2 is a possible D gene (5 bases). Germline V lookup: CDR1 DFQATT, CDR2 SNEGSKA (reference sequence). Trimming removed 5 bases at V and 15 bases at J, with 17 bases between. The CDR3 contains 11 residues. This CDR3 reads CSASALAAPFF. In DNA, the CDR3 is TGCAGTGCTTCGGCCCTAGCCGCGCCGTTCTTC.

This clone came up once. The DNA for the CDR3 is TGTGCCAGCGAACCTTGGGCTGCCGGTGGAAACACCATATATTTT. Amino acids: CASEPWAAGGNTIYF. The chain couples TRBV6-1 to TRBJ1-3; D is ambiguous. Deletions cut 8 bases from V and 3 bases from J, with 17 bases between. This CDR3 contains 15 residues. CDR1 and CDR2 from the germline V gene are MNHNS and SASEGT.

The chain is built from TRBV5-6 and TRBJ2-1; 10 bases are a match to TRBD1. V was pared by 4 bases and J by 5 bases, with 6 bases of the junction left unmatched. Germline loops: CDR1 SGHDT, CDR2 YYEEEE. The CDR3 covers 15 residues. Written as DNA, the CDR3 is TGTGCCAGCAGCGACACCGGGACAGGGGACAATGAGCAGTTCTTC. Translated: CASSDTGTGDNEQFF.

This clone has just a few counts. The chain couples TRBV7-2 to TRBJ2-3; 9 bases line up with TRBD2. With 5 bases clipped from V and 7 bases from J, the junction kept 4 bases outside the gene matches. This CDR3 has 13 residues. Germline assignment: CDR1 SGHTA and CDR2 FQGNSA. CDR3: CASSPTSGYTQYF. CDR3 nucleotide sequence: TGTGCCAGCAGCCCCACTAGCGGGTATACGCAGTATTTT.

This CDR3 is CASSLMTDTGEQYF. The CDR3, as DNA: TGTGCCAGCAGCCTAATGACAGATACGGGCGAGCAGTACTTC. The genes are TRBV5-4 and TRBJ2-7; tentative D call: TRBD1 (5 bases). V lost 4 bases, J lost 6 bases, and 17 bases lay in between. The CDR3 runs 14 residues. CDR1 is SGHNT, CDR2 YYREEE, per germline (reference sequence).

The chain employs TRBV11-2 and TRBJ2-1; a weak D match, TRBD2 (5 bases). This CDR3 region has 15 residues. Germline lookup yields CDR1 SGHAT and CDR2 FQNNGV. The V end lost 1 base, the J end lost 0 bases, and 7 bases lay between the germline ends. CDR3 coding DNA: TGTGCCAGCAGCTTAGGCGGGTCCTCCTACAATGAGCAGTTCTTC. Amino acids: CASSLGGSSYNEQFF.

This chain connects TRBV9 to TRBJ1-2, with 7 nucleotides matching TRBD1. Germline V gene sequence: CDR1 SGDLS, CDR2 YYNGEE. This CDR3 is 12 amino acids long. Trimming took 6 bases from V and 5 from J; bases not matched to a gene: 4. CDR3 sequence (DNA): TGTGCCAGCACCGACAGGGTATATGGCTACACCTTC. This sequence encodes CASTDRVYGYTF.

This clone was observed a single time. CDR3 bases: TGTGCCAGCAGGCTGGACAGAGTGAACACTGAAGCTTTCTTT. The encoded protein is CASRLDRVNTEAFF. The chain recombines TRBV6-5 with TRBJ1-1; maybe TRBD1 (6 bases). Trimming left V 6 bases short and J 0 bases short, with 11 bases between. This CDR3 has 14 residues. Germline V lookup: CDR1 MNHEY, CDR2 SVGAGI.

The chain carries TRBV4-2 and TRBJ2-5; 12 positions agree with TRBD2. V was clipped by 0 bases and J by 7 bases; unmatched bases: 3. The CDR3 contains 15 residues. The germline V gene encodes CDR1 LGHNA and CDR2 YNFKEQ. The CDR3 loop is CASSQDQLAGGTQYF. The CDR3 DNA sequence: TGTGCCAGCAGCCAAGACCAACTAGCGGGGGGGACCCAGTACTTC.

The V call is TRBV5-1, the J call TRBJ1-1, with 9 bases aligning to TRBD1. The CDR3 runs to 15 residues. Trimming removed 0 bases from V and 1 base from J; junction bases left unmatched: 1. Germline V gene data show CDR1 as SGHRS and CDR2 as YFSETQ. The CDR3 region has the DNA TGCGCCAGCAGCTTGGGGGGACAGGGGAACACTGAAGCTTTCTTT. Protein: CASSLGGQGNTEAFF. Supplemented by reference TRBV5-1 and TRBJ1-1, the full variable domain reads KAGVTQTPRYLIKTRGQQVTLSCSPISGHRSVSWYQQTPGQGLQFLFEYFSETQRNKGNFPGRFSGRQFSNSRSEMNVSTLELGDSALYLCASSLGGQGNTEAFFGQGTRLTVV.

This clone was seen more than once but under ten times. V and J are TRBV7-2 and TRBJ2-2, with 10 bases aligning to TRBD1. Germline CDR1 is SGHTA and CDR2 is FQGNSA. J gave up 4 bases and V 3 bases, and 5 bases lay outside the gene matches. The CDR3 contains 16 residues. This CDR3 reads CASSLGQGRRTGELFF. As DNA, the CDR3 is TGTGCCAGCAGCTTGGGACAGGGGCGGCGCACCGGGGAGCTGTTTTTT.

For this clone: Compared with germline, one end of the junction differs, possibly owing to a read error. The chain links TRBV5-6 to TRBJ2-2; no definite D call. The CDR3 loop spans 16 amino acids. In germline, CDR1 is SGHDT, CDR2 YYEEEE. CDR3 sequence (DNA): TGTGCCAGCAGAAAGGAGAAACTCACGAAAACCGGGGAGCTGTTTTTT. This gives the protein CASRKEKLTKTGELFF. Looking up the rest from reference TRBV5-6 and TRBJ2-2 gives the full variable domain: DAGVTQSPTHLIKTRGQQVTLRCSPKSGHDTVSWYQQALGQGPQFIFQYYEEEERQRGNFPDRFSGHQFPNYSSELNVNALLLGDSALYLCASRKEKLTKTGELFFGEGSRLTVL.

The chain employs TRBV5-4 and TRBJ2-2; D possibly corresponds to TRBD2 (6 bases). CDR1 is SGHNT, CDR2 YYREEE, per germline (reference sequence). Trimming took off 4 bases at V and 4 bases at J, with 14 bases between the two ends. The CDR3 totals 15 residues. CDR3 sequence (DNA): TGTGCCAGCAGCCTACCGGGACTCCTCACCGGGGAGCTGTTTTTT. The encoded protein is CASSLPGLLTGELFF.

This chain connects TRBV9 to TRBJ2-3; TRBD2 matches 9 bases. Trimming cost V 4 bases and J 6 bases; bases outside gene matches: 6. The germline V gene has CDR1 SGDLS and CDR2 YYNGEE. The CDR3 length is 14 residues. The CDR3 coding sequence is TGTGCCAGCAGCCCAAGACTAGCGGTTGATACGCAGTATTTT. Protein sequence: CASSPRLAVDTQYF.